The present entry profiles one T cell receptor beta chain with its context. Its antigen remains unknown. PCR was performed a second time for 7 to 11 cycles using a sample-barcoded 5' primer and a J-beta primer mix. TCRdb used MiXCR to reprocess the 5' RACE reads, holding one entry per CDR3 protein. This sample has some 1.4 million distinct CDR3 sequences, with approximately 40% found just once. Germline lookup yields CDR1 DFQATT and CDR2 SNEGSKA (reference sequence). With 0 bases clipped from V and 7 bases from J, the junction kept 14 bases outside the gene matches. CDR3 length equals 18 residues. This sample is part of a study of blood T cells in healthy people across ages. Study findings and constraints: Expanded clonotype shifts may have been confounded, as the donors had an unknown CMV status. Naive T cell percentage showed a strong correlation with the diversity of TCR beta.

The sequence was obtained from a woman under 30 in good health. This chain links TRBV20-1 with TRBJ2-1; 11 nucleotides match TRBD2. What was sequenced was blood. The CDR3 nucleotides are TGCAGTGCTAGAGATTTTGGCGTACTAGCGGGAGTTAGTAATGAGCAGTTCTTC. Translation: CSARDFGVLAGVSNEQFF.